Each of the 8 T cell receptor beta chains below was sequenced from the same sample in a study of response to subunit inactivated influenza vaccine. TCRdb redid the calling of the RT-PCR reads with MiXCR, one entry per CDR3 protein. The table includes about 700,000 distinct CDR3 sequences, approximately 15% detected once. Sequences were derived from PBMCs from blood, sampled about 13 days after vaccination. These receptor sequences come from a man aged 50 to 60 who received an inactivated influenza vaccine.

Remarks on this clonotype: The junction and the germline gene differ at one end; a read error may be behind it. CDR3 coding DNA: TGTGCCAGCCTCCCATGGGGAGCTAGGGGGACTGAAGCCTTCTTT. Residues: CASLPWGARGTEAFF. The chain is built from TRBV6-1 and TRBJ1-1; a possible D gene is TRBD1 (6 bases). Per the germline V gene, CDR1 is MNHNS and CDR2 is SASEGT. This CDR3 contains 15 residues.

CDR3 loop: CASNHWTSGRARAGELFF. CDR3 sequence (DNA): TGTGCCAGCAACCATTGGACTAGCGGGAGGGCCAGGGCCGGGGAGCTGTTTTTT. The chain is built from TRBV12-3 or TRBV12-4 and TRBJ2-2; 15 bases line up with TRBD2. Trimming at V came to 7 bases and at J to 6 bases, leaving 12 bases not matched to a gene. The CDR3 length is 18 residues.

The V call is TRBV29-1, the J call TRBJ2-7; 9 bases agree with TRBD1. V was pared by 6 bases and J by 5 bases, with 11 bases of the junction left unmatched. The CDR3 runs 14 residues. Germline assignment: CDR1 SQVTM and CDR2 ANQGSEA. CDR3 amino acids: CSVPSGQGVHEQYF. CDR3 sequence (DNA): TGCAGCGTCCCCTCGGGACAGGGCGTCCACGAGCAGTACTTC.

The table lists this clonotype with a few counts. This chain connects TRBV10-3 to TRBJ2-7; D is unresolved. The CDR3 spans 12 residues. The germline V and J ends were trimmed by 4 bases and 4 bases, with 8 bases remaining between them. Germline V gene sequence: CDR1 ENHRY, CDR2 SYGVKD. CDR3 coding DNA: TGTGCCATCAGTGCCCAGACTTACGAGCAGTACTTC. Translating gives CAISAQTYEQYF.

The rearrangement links TRBV20-1 to TRBJ2-2; D unclear. The CDR3 extends over 14 amino acids. Germline CDR1 and CDR2: DFQATT and SNEGSKA (reference sequence). Trimming shortened V by 5 bases and J by 5 bases, and 15 bases separated the two germline ends. CDR3 amino acids: CSAYPQRQTGELFF. CDR3 nucleotide sequence: TGCAGTGCTTACCCCCAGCGTCAAACCGGGGAGCTGTTTTTT.

The chain combines TRBV7-2 with TRBJ2-1; 10 bases are shared with TRBD2. This CDR3 spans 16 amino acids. Germline V gives CDR1 SGHTA, CDR2 FQGNSA. V dropped 5 bases and J dropped 4; count of bases not matched to a gene: 8. CDR3 bases: TGTGCCAGCAGCCCAGAGGGACTAGCGATATACAATGAGCAGTTCTTC. As protein: CASSPEGLAIYNEQFF.

There are a few counts of this clonotype. The chain combines TRBV27 with TRBJ2-7, with 8 bases that match TRBD2. The germline V gene encodes CDR1 MNHEY and CDR2 SMNVEV (reference sequence). The CDR3 has 14 amino acids. After removal of 4 bases from V and 4 bases from J, the junction contained 6 bases not matched to a gene. The CDR3 reads CASSWGSGGYEQYF. CDR3 nucleotides: TGTGCCAGCAGTTGGGGTTCGGGGGGGTACGAGCAGTACTTC.

The chain links TRBV20-1 to TRBJ2-1; D gene unclear. Germline assignment: CDR1 DFQATT and CDR2 SNEGSKA (reference sequence). CDR3 length: 11 amino acids. The ends were cut back, 2 bases at V and 9 bases at J, with 8 bases in the middle. The CDR3 nucleotides read TGCAGTGCTAGATGGGCGCCTGAGCAGTTCTTC. Its translation: CSARWAPEQFF.